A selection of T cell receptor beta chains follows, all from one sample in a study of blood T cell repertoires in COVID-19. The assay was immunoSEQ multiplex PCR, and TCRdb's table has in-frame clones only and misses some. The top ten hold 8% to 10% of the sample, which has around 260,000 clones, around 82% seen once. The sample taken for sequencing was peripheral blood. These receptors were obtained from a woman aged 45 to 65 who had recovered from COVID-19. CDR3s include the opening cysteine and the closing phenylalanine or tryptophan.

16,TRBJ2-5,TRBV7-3,CASSLRSGTGQETQYF
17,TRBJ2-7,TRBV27,CASRPLRGTGPSYEQYF
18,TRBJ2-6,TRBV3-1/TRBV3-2,CASSQDCGRGTGANVLTF
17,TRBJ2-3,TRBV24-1,CATSDFPSSGSADTQYF
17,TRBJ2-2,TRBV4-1,CASSQGAQRGNTGELFF
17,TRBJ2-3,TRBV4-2,CASSQEYSGGTTDTQYF
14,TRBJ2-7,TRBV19,CASSISGGAYEQYF
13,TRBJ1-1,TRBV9,CASSRPTGTEAFF
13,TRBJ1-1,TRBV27,CASSTLQYTEAFF
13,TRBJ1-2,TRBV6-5,CASSSLGADGYTF
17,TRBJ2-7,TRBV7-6,CASSLSGGSMVSYEQYF
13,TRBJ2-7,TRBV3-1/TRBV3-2,CASSPGQNYEQYF
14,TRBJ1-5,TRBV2,CASRELYSNQPQHF
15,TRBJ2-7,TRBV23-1,CASSQRTGSSYEQYF
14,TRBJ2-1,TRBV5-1,CASSLLAGEAEQFF
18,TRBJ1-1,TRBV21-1,CASSNATGKVTRNTEAFF
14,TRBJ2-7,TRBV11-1,CASSLVGGAGEQYF